A selection of T cell receptor beta chains follows, all from one sample in a study of T cells in Graves' hyperthyroidism and ophthalmopathy. TCRdb analysed the multiplex PCR reads with MiXCR anew, one entry per CDR3 protein. The repertoire holds around 390,000 distinct CDR3 sequences, approximately 14% seen once, with around 20% in the top ten. Source material: blood. The receptor source for this set is a woman aged 30 to 39 with Graves' ophthalmopathy. Both conserved end residues are part of each CDR3. Fields, in order: J gene, clone size, D gene, V gene, CDR3 DNA, CDR3 protein. A D gene is named only where the DNA matches it firmly. Not every row has a clone size; where given, it reads once, few, many or a size class.

j_gene: TRBJ2-7
abundance: few
d_gene: -
v_gene: TRBV15
CDR3nt: TGTGCCACCAGCAGAGATAAAGGGGTCTGGTACGAGCAGTACTTC
CDR3aa: CATSRDKGVWYEQYF

j_gene: TRBJ1-5
abundance: -
d_gene: -
v_gene: TRBV19
CDR3nt: TGTGCCAGTACCTATTCGGACAGCCAAATTCAGCCCCAGCATTTT
CDR3aa: CASTYSDSQIQPQHF

j_gene: TRBJ1-5
abundance: few
d_gene: -
v_gene: TRBV18
CDR3nt: TGTGCCAGCGGCGGGGCGGATCGCAATCAGCCGCAGCATTTT
CDR3aa: CASGGADRNQPQHF

j_gene: TRBJ2-1
abundance: -
d_gene: TRBD1
v_gene: TRBV7-9
CDR3nt: TGTGCCAGCAGCGTAGACAGGGGAGCCTACAATGAGCAGTTCTTC
CDR3aa: CASSVDRGAYNEQFF

j_gene: TRBJ1-1
abundance: many
d_gene: -
v_gene: TRBV5-6
CDR3nt: TGTGCCCGTGACGGAGGGGGGCTGAGCATGAACACTGAAGCTTTCTTT
CDR3aa: CARDGGGLSMNTEAFF

j_gene: TRBJ2-3
abundance: many
d_gene: -
v_gene: TRBV24-1
CDR3nt: TGTGCCACCAGTACCACCGGAAGGGGCACAGATACGCAGTATTTT
CDR3aa: CATSTTGRGTDTQYF

j_gene: TRBJ1-3
abundance: -
d_gene: -
v_gene: TRBV12-5
CDR3nt: TGTGCTAGTGGTTTGGCCACCCCTGGAAACACCATATATTTT
CDR3aa: CASGLATPGNTIYF

j_gene: TRBJ1-5
abundance: -
d_gene: TRBD1
v_gene: TRBV19
CDR3nt: TGTGCCAGTAGCTCACTATTTATGACAGGGAGCGAGGCGCCCCAGCATTTT
CDR3aa: CASSSLFMTGSEAPQHF

j_gene: TRBJ2-7
abundance: many
d_gene: TRBD1
v_gene: TRBV20-1
CDR3nt: TGCAGTGCCGCCCAGGTAGGACAGGGCCACGAGCAGTACTTC
CDR3aa: CSAAQVGQGHEQYF

j_gene: TRBJ2-2
abundance: many
d_gene: -
v_gene: TRBV12-3/TRBV12-4
CDR3nt: TGTGCCAGCAGTTTAATGGCCGGGGAGCTGTTTTTT
CDR3aa: CASSLMAGELFF

j_gene: TRBJ1-3
abundance: many
d_gene: -
v_gene: TRBV3-1
CDR3nt: TGTGCCAGCAGCCATCCAAGGGCGACTGGAAACACCATATATTTT
CDR3aa: CASSHPRATGNTIYF

j_gene: TRBJ2-1
abundance: few
d_gene: -
v_gene: TRBV19
CDR3nt: TGTGCCAGTAGTATAGCCCGGGTCGGGCCCTACAATGAGCAGTTCTTC
CDR3aa: CASSIARVGPYNEQFF

j_gene: TRBJ2-1
abundance: -
d_gene: TRBD2
v_gene: TRBV7-3
CDR3nt: TGTACCAGCAGCCTCGTAGCGGGGTTGGGGAATGAGCAGTTCTTC
CDR3aa: CTSSLVAGLGNEQFF

j_gene: TRBJ1-6
abundance: -
d_gene: -
v_gene: TRBV6-6
CDR3nt: TGTGCCAGCAGTTACTCAATCTTGGGGAGCTCCTATAATTCACCCCTCCACTTT
CDR3aa: CASSYSILGSSYNSPLHF

j_gene: TRBJ1-5
abundance: few
d_gene: -
v_gene: TRBV6-1
CDR3nt: TGTGCCAGCAACCTTGACCGAGATCAGCCCCAGCATTTT
CDR3aa: CASNLDRDQPQHF

j_gene: TRBJ2-1
abundance: many
d_gene: -
v_gene: TRBV5-5
CDR3nt: TGTGCCAGCAGCCCAACGGAAGGACCATACAATGAGCAGTTCTTC
CDR3aa: CASSPTEGPYNEQFF

j_gene: TRBJ1-3
abundance: -
d_gene: -
v_gene: TRBV10-3
CDR3nt: TGTGCCATCAAGAGGAGCTACTCTGGAAACACCATATATTTT
CDR3aa: CAIKRSYSGNTIYF